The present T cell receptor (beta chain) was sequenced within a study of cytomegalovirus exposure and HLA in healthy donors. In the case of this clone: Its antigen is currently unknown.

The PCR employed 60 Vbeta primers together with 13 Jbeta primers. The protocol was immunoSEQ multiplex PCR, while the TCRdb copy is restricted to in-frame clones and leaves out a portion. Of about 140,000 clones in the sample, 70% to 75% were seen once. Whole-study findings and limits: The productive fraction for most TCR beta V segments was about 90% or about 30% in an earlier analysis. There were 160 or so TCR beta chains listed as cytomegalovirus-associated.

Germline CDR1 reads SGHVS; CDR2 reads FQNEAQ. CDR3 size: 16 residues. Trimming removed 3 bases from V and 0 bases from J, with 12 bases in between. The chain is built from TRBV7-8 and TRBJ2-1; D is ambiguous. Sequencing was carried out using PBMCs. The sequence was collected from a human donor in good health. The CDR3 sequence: CASSLYVAASYNEQFF. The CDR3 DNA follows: TGTGCCAGCAGCTTGTACGTGGCCGCCTCCTACAATGAGCAGTTCTTC.